The 22 T cell receptor beta chains in this list originate from one sample, sequenced in a study of T cell repertoires in cytomegalovirus infection. These receptors' antigens are unknown. TCRdb redid the calling of the reads with MiXCR, one entry per CDR3 protein. The sample holds 800,000 to 950,000 distinct CDR3 sequences, around a third seen once. The sequencing here drew on cultured CD8+ T cells from PBMCs, taken from culture after CMV antigen stimulation. Every receptor here comes from a human donor in good health (CMV status not recorded). Some clones in this sample may be carry-over from other donors' samples.

This chain joins TRBV7-9 and TRBJ2-5; TRBD1 might be the D (6 bases). This CDR3 is 16 amino acids long. Germline loops: CDR1 SEHNR, CDR2 FQNEAQ (reference sequence). Trimming stripped 5 bases from V and 2 bases from J, with 18 bases between. The CDR3 reads CASSPPTGGPQETQYF. CDR3 sequence (DNA): TGTGCCAGCAGCCCGCCGACAGGTGGTCCACAAGAGACCCAGTACTTC.

This clonotype was counted between two and nine times. The chain couples TRBV10-3 to TRBJ2-2; tentative D call: TRBD2 (6 bases). Germline V CDR1 and CDR2: ENHRY, SYGVKD. The CDR3 consists of 17 residues. Trimming cost V 3 bases and J 0 bases, with 14 bases left between them. CDR3 sequence (DNA): TGTGCCATCAGTGATCAGAAGGGACTTTCGAACACCGGGGAGCTGTTTTTT. Translation gives CAISDQKGLSNTGELFF.

The genes are TRBV5-5 and TRBJ1-2; the D is unclear. Germline CDR1 reads SGHKS; CDR2 reads YYEKEE (reference sequence). This CDR3 is built from 12 residues. V was cut by 6 bases and J by 4 bases, with 10 bases left in between. CDR3 residues: CASIKGAYGYTF. CDR3 DNA sequence: TGTGCCAGCATAAAGGGAGCCTATGGCTACACCTTC.

As concerns this clonotype: A much larger clone differs from this one at a single base, so this may be a read error. The chain has TRBV28 and TRBJ1-6, with 9 bases fitting TRBD1. The CDR3 has 15 residues. Germline V gene lookup returns CDR1 MDHEN and CDR2 SYDVKM. The CDR3 DNA reads TGTGCCAGCACCCTTTTGACAGGGGGTAATTCACACCTCCACTTT. This sequence encodes CASTLLTGGNSHLHF.

The chain employs TRBV7-8 and TRBJ1-2; D remains unclear. This CDR3 is 15 amino acids long. V lost 3 bases and J 0 bases, leaving 11 bases between the germline ends. Germline loops: CDR1 SGHVS, CDR2 FQNEAQ. The CDR3 DNA reads TGTGCCAGCAGCTTTAGGGCAGGTGCTAACTATGGCTACACCTTC. This encodes CASSFRAGANYGYTF. Combining the CDR3 with reference TRBV7-8 and TRBJ1-2 gives the whole variable domain GAGVSQSPRYKVAKRGQDVALRCDPISGHVSLFWYQQALGQGPEFLTYFQNEAQLDKSGLPSDRFFAERPEGSVSTLKIQRTQQEDSAVYLCASSFRAGANYGYTFGSGTRLTVV.

The chain employs TRBV10-1 and TRBJ1-1; 7 bases line up with TRBD1. The CDR3 is made up of 12 amino acids. Looked up from germline, CDR1 is WNHNN and CDR2 is SYGVQD (reference sequence). With V trimmed by 3 bases and J by 6 bases, 1 base remained unmatched. The CDR3 spells CASSDQGAEAFF. The CDR3, as DNA: TGCGCCAGCAGTGACCAGGGGGCTGAAGCTTTCTTT.

As for this clonotype: Given the absence of the conserved phenylalanine or tryptophan at the CDR3 end, a read error is likely. The gene calls are TRBV19 and TRBJ1-2, with TRBD1 as a possible D gene (5 bases). Germline CDR1 reads LNHDA; CDR2 reads SQIVND (reference sequence). Deletions cut 7 bases from V and 7 bases from J, with 22 bases between. The CDR3 extends over 15 amino acids. CDR3 DNA: TGTGCCAGTACTTTGGACACTTCGATTTCGAGTGGCTACACCTCC. Translating it yields CASTLDTSISSGYTS.

This clonotype was counted only a few times. J is TRBJ1-1 and V is TRBV6-5; D gene uncertain. The CDR3 spans 18 residues. V gave up 0 bases and J gave up 1 base, with 18 bases separating them. CDR1 MNHEY and CDR2 SVGAGI come from the germline V gene. CDR3 in amino acids: CASSYSIVLRGENTEAFF. CDR3 DNA: TGTGCCAGCAGTTACTCAATAGTACTTCGGGGAGAGAACACTGAAGCTTTCTTT.

The gene calls are TRBV19 and TRBJ1-1, with D maybe TRBD1 (6 bases). This CDR3 has 17 amino acids. Trimming took 3 bases from V and 0 from J, leaving 17 bases between them. From germline, CDR1 is LNHDA and CDR2 SQIVND (reference sequence). In DNA form, the CDR3 reads TGTGCCAGTAGTATTCTACCATTGGACAGTATGAACACTGAAGCTTTCTTT. The encoded protein is CASSILPLDSMNTEAFF.

This clonotype was picked up a small number of times. The gene calls are TRBV12-3 or TRBV12-4 and TRBJ1-5, with TRBD1 as a possible D gene (6 bases). This CDR3 region has 18 residues. Between the trimmed V and J ends, which lost 3 bases and 0 bases, there was a span of 18 bases. In DNA form, the CDR3 reads TGTGCCAGCAGTTTTGGCAGGGGAGTCATCGATAGCAATCAGCCCCAGCATTTT. Amino acid sequence: CASSFGRGVIDSNQPQHF.

This chain uses TRBV29-1 with TRBJ1-1; TRBD1 matches 9 bases. Germline lookup yields CDR1 SQVTM and CDR2 ANQGSEA. The ends lost 7 bases at V and 6 bases at J; junction bases unmatched: 6. The CDR3 has 12 amino acids. CDR3 in amino acids: CSGGTGRAEAFF. The CDR3 DNA reads as TGCAGCGGCGGGACAGGGAGGGCTGAAGCTTTCTTT.

A few counts support this clonotype. The genes are TRBV7-2 and TRBJ1-1; a possible D gene is TRBD1 (6 bases). CDR1 and CDR2 (germline): SGHTA, FQGNSA. This CDR3 has 13 amino acids. V was trimmed by 3 bases and J by 5 bases, leaving 10 bases between them. The CDR3 sequence: CASSFPGTTEAFF. The CDR3 coding sequence is TGTGCCAGCAGCTTCCCCGGGACAACTGAAGCTTTCTTT.

The chain joins TRBV6-8 to TRBJ1-1; D gene ambiguous. The CDR3 is 14 residues long. V gave up 0 bases and J gave up 3 bases, with 8 bases separating them. Germline assignment: CDR1 MNHGY and CDR2 SAAAGT. The CDR3 DNA follows: TGTGCCAGCAGTTACTCGATTTATTACACTGAAGCTTTCTTT. Protein: CASSYSIYYTEAFF.

Only one count was recorded for this clonotype. This may arise from a read error, as a much more abundant clone is one base away. The chain couples TRBV7-2 to TRBJ1-6; no clear D gene. The CDR3 has 15 residues. Germline assignment: CDR1 SGHTA and CDR2 FQGNSA. In DNA, the CDR3 is TGTGCCAACAGCTTTGGACCGCACTATAATTCACCCCTCCACTTT. This codes for CANSFGPHYNSPLHF.

With regard to this clonotype: One end of the junction varies from germline; a read error may be responsible. The chain employs TRBV27 and TRBJ1-2, with 7 positions matching TRBD1. The CDR3 is made up of 15 amino acids. Germline V lookup: CDR1 MNHEY, CDR2 SMNVEV (reference sequence). CDR3 bases: TGTGCCAGCAGTCCTACGGGACAGAATTGGTATGGTTACACCTTC. The encoded protein is CASSPTGQNWYGYTF.

The V call is TRBV18, the J call TRBJ1-2, with D maybe TRBD1 (6 bases). The germline gives CDR1 KGHSH, CDR2 LQKENI. There are 15 residues in the CDR3. V lost 6 bases to trimming and J lost 7 bases, with 21 bases between them. The DNA of the CDR3 is TGTGCCAGCTCGACGGGACAACACCTTTCTCTTGGCTACACCTTC. It yields the protein CASSTGQHLSLGYTF.

The chain recombines TRBV5-1 with TRBJ2-5; 7 bases agree with TRBD1. Germline assignment: CDR1 SGHRS and CDR2 YFSETQ. Unmatched junction bases numbered 6, after V lost 0 bases and J lost 4 bases. The CDR3 runs to 15 residues. The CDR3 DNA reads TGCGCCAGCAGCTTGGAGGGGGCGCGATCAGAGACCCAGTACTTC. Translation gives CASSLEGARSETQYF.

This clonotype was counted at least ten times. The rearrangement uses TRBV7-8 and TRBJ2-1, with no clear D. The CDR3 is 12 amino acids. V was trimmed by 2 bases and J by 8 bases, leaving 7 bases between them. CDR1 and CDR2 (germline): SGHVS, FQNEAQ. CDR3: CASSLNGDEQFF. The CDR3 DNA reads as TGTGCCAGCAGCTTAAACGGAGATGAGCAGTTCTTC.

This chain joins TRBV12-3 or TRBV12-4 and TRBJ1-2; 7 bases are a match to TRBD1. The CDR3 runs 15 residues. Trimming removed 5 bases from V and 3 bases from J; junction bases left unmatched: 9. The CDR3 reads CASSATGARDYGYTF. CDR3 coding DNA: TGTGCCAGCAGTGCCACAGGGGCGAGGGACTATGGCTACACCTTC.

The rearrangement joins TRBV5-6 to TRBJ2-2; D gene unclear. This CDR3 comprises 13 residues. With 3 bases removed from V and 6 bases from J, the gap between germline ends came to 9 bases. Germline CDR1 and CDR2: SGHDT and YYEEEE. For the CDR3, the DNA is TGTGCCAGCAGCTGGGCGGTAGCCGGGGAGCTGTTTTTT. It encodes CASSWAVAGELFF.

The rearrangement uses TRBV7-9 and TRBJ1-3; D may be TRBD1 (5 bases). The V end lost 8 bases, the J end lost 0 bases, and 14 bases lay between the germline ends. Germline loops: CDR1 SEHNR, CDR2 FQNEAQ (reference sequence). The CDR3 consists of 15 residues. The CDR3 region is CASARDSGSGNTIYF. The CDR3 nucleotides are TGTGCCAGCGCGAGGGACTCAGGCTCTGGAAACACCATATATTTT.

This clonotype was counted a few times. The V call is TRBV12-3 or TRBV12-4, the J call TRBJ2-5, with 10 bases fitting TRBD2. The ends lost 9 bases at V and 9 bases at J; junction bases unmatched: 7. The CDR3 has 12 amino acids. The CDR3 nucleotides are TGTGCCAGTCAAAGCGGGGGGGGGTCCCAGTACTTC. This translates into CASQSGGGSQYF.